Sequencing of this T cell receptor (beta chain) was carried out in a study of blood T cell repertoires in COVID-19. Original processing notes: Reference gene primers were amplified, and this amplification served to estimate nucleated cell counts. Libraries were prepared by immunoSEQ multiplex PCR; TCRdb keeps only in-frame clonotypes and omits some of them. The V and J calls and clone size are taken from that table; D and trimming were inferred from the DNA. Of about 140,000 clones listed, about four fifths are singletons. The length of the CDR3 is 14 residues. The germline V gene has CDR1 MGHDK and CDR2 SYGVNS. The junction had 5 bases not matched to a gene; V was cut back by 4 bases and J by 5 bases.

V and J are TRBV25-1 and TRBJ2-5; 9 nucleotides align to TRBD1. This TCR came from a human donor in a cohort sampled during active COVID-19. The sequencing sample was made of peripheral blood. The CDR3: CASSAGTGWETQYF. The CDR3 DNA is TGTGCCAGCAGTGCTGGGACAGGGTGGGAGACCCAGTACTTC.